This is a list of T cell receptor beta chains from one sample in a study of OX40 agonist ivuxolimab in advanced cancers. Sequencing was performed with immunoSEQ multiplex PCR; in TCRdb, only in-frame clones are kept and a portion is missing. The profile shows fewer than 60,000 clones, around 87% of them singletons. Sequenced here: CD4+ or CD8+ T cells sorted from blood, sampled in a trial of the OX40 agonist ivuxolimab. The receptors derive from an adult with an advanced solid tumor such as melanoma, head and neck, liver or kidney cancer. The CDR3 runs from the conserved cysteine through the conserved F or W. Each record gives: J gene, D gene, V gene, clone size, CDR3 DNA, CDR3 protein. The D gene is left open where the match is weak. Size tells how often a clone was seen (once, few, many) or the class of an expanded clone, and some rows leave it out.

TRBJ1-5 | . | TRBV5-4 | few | TGTGCCAGCAGCTTAGGGGGGCTCAATCAGCCCCAGCATTTT | CASSLGGLNQPQHF
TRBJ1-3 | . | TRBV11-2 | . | TGTGCCAGCAGCTTAGGGGGCACGATCTCTGGAAACACCATATATTTT | CASSLGGTISGNTIYF
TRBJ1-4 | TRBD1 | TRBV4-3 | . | TGCGCCAGCAGCCACGAGACAGGGGAAAAACTGTTTTTT | CASSHETGEKLFF
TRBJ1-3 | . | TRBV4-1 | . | TGCGCCAGCAGCATAGAAGGCTCTGGAAACACCATATATTTT | CASSIEGSGNTIYF
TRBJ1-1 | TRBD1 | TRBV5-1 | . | TGCGCCAGCAGCTCAGGGACAGGGGGGAACACTGAAGCTTTCTTT | CASSSGTGGNTEAFF
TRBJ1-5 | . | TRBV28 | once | TGTGCCAGCAGTATATCTCGTGGGGAGACTCAGCATTTT | CASSISRGETQHF
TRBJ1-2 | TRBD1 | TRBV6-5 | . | TGTGCCAGCAGTCCGGGGAGGGGGCTGGTCTATGGCTACACCTTC | CASSPGRGLVYGYTF
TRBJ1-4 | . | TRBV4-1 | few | TGCGCCAGCAGCCAAACTAGGGGTGAAAAACTGTTTTTT | CASSQTRGEKLFF
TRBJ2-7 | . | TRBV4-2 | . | TGTGCCAGCAGCCAGAGGGGACGTACCTACGAGCAGTACTTC | CASSQRGRTYEQYF
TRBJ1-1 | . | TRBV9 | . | TGTGCCAGCAGCGTGGCCGGGACGCAGGACACTGAAGCTTTCTTT | CASSVAGTQDTEAFF
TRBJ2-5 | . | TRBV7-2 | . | TGTGCCAGCAGCTTTGGCAGGGGAGAGACCCAGTACTTC | CASSFGRGETQYF
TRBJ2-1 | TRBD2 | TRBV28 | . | TGTGCCAGCAGTTCTTGGAAGCGGGAGGGATACAATGAGCAGTTCTTC | CASSSWKREGYNEQFF
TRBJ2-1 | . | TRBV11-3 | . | TGTGCCAGCAGCTTAGATCGGGGGGCGGGAAGCTCCTACAATGAGCAGTTCTTC | CASSLDRGAGSSYNEQFF
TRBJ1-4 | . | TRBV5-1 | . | TGCGCCAGCAGCTTGACTCCGGGACCCCGTAATGAAAAACTGTTTTTT | CASSLTPGPRNEKLFF
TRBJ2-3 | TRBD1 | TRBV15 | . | TGTGCCACCGTCGGACAGGGCCCAGATACGCAGTATTTT | CATVGQGPDTQYF
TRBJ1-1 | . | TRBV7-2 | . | TGTGCCAGCAGCTTAGGCGGGGGACGTAGGAACACTGAAGCTTTCTTT | CASSLGGGRRNTEAFF
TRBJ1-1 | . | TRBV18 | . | TGTGCCAGCTCACCAAGAATCACCGGGCGTAGCACTGAAGCTTTCTTT | CASSPRITGRSTEAFF
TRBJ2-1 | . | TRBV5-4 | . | TGTGCCAGCACCCTGACCTGGCGAGGATACAATGAGCAGTTCTTC | CASTLTWRGYNEQFF
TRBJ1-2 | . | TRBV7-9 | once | TGTGCCAGCAGCCCGGGCTTAAACACGGATGGCTACACCTTC | CASSPGLNTDGYTF
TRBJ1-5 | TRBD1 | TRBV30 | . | TGTGCCTTTTCGCCAACAGGGGTTAGCAATCAGCCCCAGCATTTT | CAFSPTGVSNQPQHF
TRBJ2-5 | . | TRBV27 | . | TGTGCCAACCAGAGCGGCCAAGAGACCCAGTACTTC | CANQSGQETQYF
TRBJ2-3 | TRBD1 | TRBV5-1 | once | TGCGCCAGCAGCTTGGGGGGACAGGGATACACAGATACGCAGTATTTT | CASSLGGQGYTDTQYF
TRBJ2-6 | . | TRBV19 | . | TGTGCCAGTAGCGTCAAGAGCTCTGGGGCCAACGTCCTGACTTTC | CASSVKSSGANVLTF
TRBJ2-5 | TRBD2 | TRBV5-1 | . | TGCGCCAGCAGCCAAATCGTGGGAGGGGAGACCCAGTACTTC | CASSQIVGGETQYF
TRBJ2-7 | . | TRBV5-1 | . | TGCGCCAGCAGCTTGGGGTCATTCGAGCAGTACTTC | CASSLGSFEQYF
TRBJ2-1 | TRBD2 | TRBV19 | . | TGTGCCAGCCTTCAGACGCGTGGACTAGCGGGTGCCAATGAGCAGTTCTTC | CASLQTRGLAGANEQFF
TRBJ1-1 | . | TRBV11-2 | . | TGTGCCAGCAGCGCCCTCGGCAAGGGGATGTCCACTGAAGCTTTCTTT | CASSALGKGMSTEAFF
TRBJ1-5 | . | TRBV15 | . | TGTGCCACCAGCAGAGATCCACAGGGAGGCAATCAGCCCCAGCATTTT | CATSRDPQGGNQPQHF
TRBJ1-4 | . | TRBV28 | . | TGTGCCAGCAGTTGGGCCACTGGGGGGGGAAAACTGTTTTTT | CASSWATGGGKLFF
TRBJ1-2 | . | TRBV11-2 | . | TGTGCCAGCAGCCCCAATCTCGGCCAGGGGCGGTTCGATGGCTACACCTTC | CASSPNLGQGRFDGYTF
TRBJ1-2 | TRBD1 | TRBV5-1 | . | TGCGCCAGCAGTACCGCCGGGACAGGGTCTCTAGCTCGGGGCTACACCTTC | CASSTAGTGSLARGYTF
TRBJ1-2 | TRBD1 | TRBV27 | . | TGTGCCAGCCGACCCCAGGGGGCCTCTCACTATGGCTACACCTTC | CASRPQGASHYGYTF
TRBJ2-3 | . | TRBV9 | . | TGTGCCAGCAGCCTAGGAGGGGTATACACAGATACGCAGTATTTT | CASSLGGVYTDTQYF
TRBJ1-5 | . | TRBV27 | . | TGTGCCAGCAGTCCCGGCTACCCAGATCAGCCCCAGCATTTT | CASSPGYPDQPQHF
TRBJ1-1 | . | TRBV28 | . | TGTGTAACAGGGAACACTGAAGCTTTCTTT | CVTGNTEAFF
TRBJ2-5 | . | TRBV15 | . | TGTGCCACCAGCCGTGCCCTGGGGCGAATGGGGGAGACCCAGTACTTC | CATSRALGRMGETQYF
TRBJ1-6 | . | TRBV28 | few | TGTGCCAGCAGTTCCGGGTATAATTCACCCCTCCACTTT | CASSSGYNSPLHF
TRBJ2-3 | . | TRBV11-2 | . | TGTGCCAGCAGCTTACAGGGAAGGTTGGATACGCAGTATTTT | CASSLQGRLDTQYF
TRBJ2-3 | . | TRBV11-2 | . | TGTGCCAGCAGCGCGGAGCCTTTGGATACGCAGTATTTT | CASSAEPLDTQYF
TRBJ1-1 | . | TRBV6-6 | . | TGTGCCAGCAGTAGTAACACTGAAGCTTTCTTT | CASSSNTEAFF
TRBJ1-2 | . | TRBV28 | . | TGTGCCAGCAGTTTAGGTTTCTTCTATGGCTACACCTTC | CASSLGFFYGYTF
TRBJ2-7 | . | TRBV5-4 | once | TGTGCCAGCAGCTTGGAGAAAGGGCCCGTTTCCTACGAGCAGTACTTC | CASSLEKGPVSYEQYF
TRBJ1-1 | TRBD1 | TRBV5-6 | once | TGTGCCAGCAGCAAGGGACAGGGTAGAGGGGGGAACACTGAAGCTTTCTTT | CASSKGQGRGGNTEAFF
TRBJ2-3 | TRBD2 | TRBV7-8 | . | TGTGCCAGCAGCGCACTTTCGGGAGGGACCAGCACAGATACGCAGTATTTT | CASSALSGGTSTDTQYF
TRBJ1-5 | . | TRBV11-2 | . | TGTGCCAGCAGCTTGACCGTCGGGGGGGCTGGAAGCAATCAGCCCCAGCATTTT | CASSLTVGGAGSNQPQHF
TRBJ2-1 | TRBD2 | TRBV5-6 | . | TGTGCCAGCAGCTTAGGAGGCGGGGGGGCCGATCAGTTCTTC | CASSLGGGGADQFF
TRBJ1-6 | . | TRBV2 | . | TGTGCCAGCAGTGGCGAACACAGGGCGGCCTATAATTCACCCCTCCACTTT | CASSGEHRAAYNSPLHF
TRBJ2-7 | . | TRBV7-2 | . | TGTGCCAGCAGTTACGCCCGGGGGGCGCAGGATTACGAGCAGTACTTC | CASSYARGAQDYEQYF
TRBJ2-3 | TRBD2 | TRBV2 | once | TGTGCCAGCAGTATTTTAAGCGGGGGGGGCACAGATACGCAGTATTTT | CASSILSGGGTDTQYF
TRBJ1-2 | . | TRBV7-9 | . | TGTGCCAGCAGCTTAGCGGGGAGGGAGGACTATGGCTACACCTTC | CASSLAGREDYGYTF
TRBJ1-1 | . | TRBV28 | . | TGTGCCAGCAGTTTACACGGAATCGGGAACACTGAAGCTTTCTTT | CASSLHGIGNTEAFF
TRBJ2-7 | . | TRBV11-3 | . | TGTGCCAGCAGCTCTGGACAGAGCTACGAGCAGTACTTC | CASSSGQSYEQYF
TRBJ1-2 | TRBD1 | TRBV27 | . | TGTGCCAGCTCCCGGGACAGGACGGGGGGCTACACCTTC | CASSRDRTGGYTF
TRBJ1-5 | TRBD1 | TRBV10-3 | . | TGTGCCATCAGGGGGGACAGGAGCAATCAGCCCCAGCATTTT | CAIRGDRSNQPQHF
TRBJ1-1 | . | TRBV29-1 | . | TGCAGCGTAGACAGTAACATGAACACTGAAGCTTTCTTT | CSVDSNMNTEAFF